This T cell receptor beta chain derives from a study of post-analysis software for immune sequencing data. Study at large: Progressive-relapsing, secondary progressive and relapsing-remitting multiple sclerosis were among the disease courses included. Study-wide points: F measure clustering grouped samples strongly by preparation batch. When compared against controls, multiple sclerosis patients showed significantly lower normalized Chao1 diversity. Compared with controls, patients had more of five TRBV segments, including TRBV5-6, TRBV5-1 and TRBV20-1.

The V segment lost 6 bases and the J segment 4 bases; nucleotides outside the gene matches: 5. CDR3 size: 14 residues. The TCR beta cDNA libraries carried unique molecular identifiers. Roughly 500,000 cDNA molecules were obtained per 1 to 10 million input T cells. TCRdb re-analysed the PCR reads in MiXCR, keeping a single row per CDR3 protein. The sample has fewer than 850,000 distinct CDR3 sequences, 46% seen once. This clonotype was observed a handful of times. Its antigen is still unknown. The sequenced sample was blood. J is TRBJ2-1 and V is TRBV12-3 or TRBV12-4; 8 nucleotides line up with TRBD2. This receptor was taken from a girl between 5 and 17 years old with multiple sclerosis. CDR3 loop: CASRPRLAYNEQFF. As DNA, the CDR3 is TGTGCCAGCAGACCCCGACTAGCGTACAATGAGCAGTTCTTC.